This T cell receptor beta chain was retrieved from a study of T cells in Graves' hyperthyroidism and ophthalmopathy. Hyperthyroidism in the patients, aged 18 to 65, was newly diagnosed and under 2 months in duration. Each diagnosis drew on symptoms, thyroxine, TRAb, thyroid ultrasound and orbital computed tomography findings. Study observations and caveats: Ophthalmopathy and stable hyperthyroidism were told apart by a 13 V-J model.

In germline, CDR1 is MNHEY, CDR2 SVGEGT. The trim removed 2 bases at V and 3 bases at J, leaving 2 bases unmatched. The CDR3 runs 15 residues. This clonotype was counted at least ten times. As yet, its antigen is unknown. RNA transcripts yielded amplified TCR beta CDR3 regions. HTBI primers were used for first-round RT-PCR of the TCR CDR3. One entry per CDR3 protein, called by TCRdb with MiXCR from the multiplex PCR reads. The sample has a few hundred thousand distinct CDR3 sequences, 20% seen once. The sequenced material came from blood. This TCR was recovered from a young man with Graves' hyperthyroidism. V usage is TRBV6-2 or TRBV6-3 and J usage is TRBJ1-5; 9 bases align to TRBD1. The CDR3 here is CASSYRTGVNQPQHF. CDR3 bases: TGTGCCAGCAGTTACCGGACAGGGGTCAATCAGCCCCAGCATTTT.